The clone carrying this T cell receptor (beta chain) was observed a few times. RNA transcripts yielded amplified TCR beta CDR3 regions. The HTBI primer set was used in a first-round RT-PCR of the TCR CDR3. TCRdb processed the multiplex PCR reads anew with MiXCR; each CDR3 protein has one entry. The data contain a few hundred thousand distinct CDR3 sequences, roughly 15% of them singletons. This sample was included in a study of T cells in Graves' hyperthyroidism and ophthalmopathy. Study information: Staff took peripheral blood when the initial diagnosis was made, before any treatment began.

This CDR3 has 15 residues. V shed 5 bases and J shed 6 bases, with 18 bases lying between them. Input material: blood. The V call is TRBV12-3 or TRBV12-4, the J call TRBJ2-3; D is possibly TRBD1 (5 bases). The source is a woman in her thirties with Graves' ophthalmopathy. The CDR3 sequence is CASSLNGASGDTQYF. CDR3 in DNA: TGTGCCAGCAGTCTAAATGGGGCCTCCGGGGATACGCAGTATTTT.